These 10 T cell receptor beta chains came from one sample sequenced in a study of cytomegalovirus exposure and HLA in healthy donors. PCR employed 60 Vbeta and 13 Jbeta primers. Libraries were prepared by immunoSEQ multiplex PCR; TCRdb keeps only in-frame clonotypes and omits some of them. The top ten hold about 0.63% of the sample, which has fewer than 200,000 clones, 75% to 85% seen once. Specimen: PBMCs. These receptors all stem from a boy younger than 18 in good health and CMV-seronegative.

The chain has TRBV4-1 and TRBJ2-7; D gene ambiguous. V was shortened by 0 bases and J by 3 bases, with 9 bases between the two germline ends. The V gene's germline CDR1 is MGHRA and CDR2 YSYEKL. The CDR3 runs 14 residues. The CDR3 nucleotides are TGCGCCAGCAGCCAAGATCGAGCCCGCTACGAGCAGTACTTC. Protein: CASSQDRARYEQYF.

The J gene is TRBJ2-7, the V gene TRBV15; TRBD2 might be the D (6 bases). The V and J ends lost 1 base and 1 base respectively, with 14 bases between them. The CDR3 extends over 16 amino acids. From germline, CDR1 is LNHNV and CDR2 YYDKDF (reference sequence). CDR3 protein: CATSRGAGFTSYEQYF. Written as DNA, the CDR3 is TGTGCCACCAGCAGAGGGGCGGGATTTACTTCCTACGAGCAGTACTTC.

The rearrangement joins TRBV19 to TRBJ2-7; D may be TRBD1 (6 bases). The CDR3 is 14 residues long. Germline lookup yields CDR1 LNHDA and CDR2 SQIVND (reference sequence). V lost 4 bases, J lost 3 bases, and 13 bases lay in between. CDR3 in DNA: TGTGCCAGTAGTAGCAGGGGCCGGTTCTACGAGCAGTACTTC. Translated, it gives CASSSRGRFYEQYF.

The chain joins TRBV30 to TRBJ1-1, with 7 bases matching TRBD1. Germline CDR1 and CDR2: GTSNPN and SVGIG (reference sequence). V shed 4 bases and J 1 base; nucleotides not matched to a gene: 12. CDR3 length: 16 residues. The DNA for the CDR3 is TGTGCCTGGATAGCAGGGGGGTATTACCCGAACACTGAAGCTTTCTTT. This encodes CAWIAGGYYPNTEAFF.

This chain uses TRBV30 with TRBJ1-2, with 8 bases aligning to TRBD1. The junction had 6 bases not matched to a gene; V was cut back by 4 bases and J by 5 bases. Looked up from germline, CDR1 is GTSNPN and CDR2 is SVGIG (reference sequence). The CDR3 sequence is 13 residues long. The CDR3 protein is CAWTYTGGYGYTF. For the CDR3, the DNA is TGTGCCTGGACTTACACAGGGGGGTATGGCTACACCTTC.

DNA of the CDR3: TGTGCCAGCAGCTTAGGATTAAGAAGACAGGGGTGCAATCAGCCCCAGCATTTT. Its protein product is CASSLGLRRQGCNQPQHF. The J gene is TRBJ1-5, the V gene TRBV7-2, with 8 bases identical to TRBD1. This CDR3 is built from 18 residues. The J segment lost 2 bases and the V segment lost 1 base, leaving 10 bases of the junction unmatched. Germline V gene lookup returns CDR1 SGHTA and CDR2 FQGNSA.

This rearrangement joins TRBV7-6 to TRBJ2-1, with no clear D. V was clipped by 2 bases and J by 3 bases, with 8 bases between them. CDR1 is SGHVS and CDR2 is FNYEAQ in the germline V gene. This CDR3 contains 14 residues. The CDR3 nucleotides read TGTGCCAGCAGCTTAACCCGCGGCTACAATGAGCAGTTCTTC. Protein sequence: CASSLTRGYNEQFF.

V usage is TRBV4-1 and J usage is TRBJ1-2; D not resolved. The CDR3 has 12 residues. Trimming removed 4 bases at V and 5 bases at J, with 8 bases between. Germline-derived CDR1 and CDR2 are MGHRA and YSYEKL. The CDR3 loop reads CASSPTGYGYTF. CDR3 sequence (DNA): TGCGCCAGCAGCCCAACCGGGTATGGCTACACCTTC.

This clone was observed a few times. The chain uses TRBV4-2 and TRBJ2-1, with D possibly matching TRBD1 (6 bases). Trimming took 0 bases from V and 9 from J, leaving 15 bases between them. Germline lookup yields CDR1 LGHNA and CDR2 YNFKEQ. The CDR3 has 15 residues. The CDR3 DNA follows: TGTGCCAGCAGCCAAGAAGGTGAACAGGGATTTGAGCAGTTCTTC. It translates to CASSQEGEQGFEQFF.

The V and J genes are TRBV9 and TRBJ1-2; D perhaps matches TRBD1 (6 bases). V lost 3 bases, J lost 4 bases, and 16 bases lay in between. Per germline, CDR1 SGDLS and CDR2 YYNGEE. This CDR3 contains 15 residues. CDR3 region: CASSDPPTGLYGYTF. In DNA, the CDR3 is TGTGCCAGCAGCGATCCGCCGACAGGCCTCTATGGCTACACCTTC. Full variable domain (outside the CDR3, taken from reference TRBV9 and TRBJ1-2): DSGVTQTPKHLITATGQRVTLRCSPRSGDLSVYWYQQSLDQGLQFLIQYYNGEERAKGNILERFSAQQFPDLHSELNLSSLELGDSALYFCASSDPPTGLYGYTFGSGTRLTVV.